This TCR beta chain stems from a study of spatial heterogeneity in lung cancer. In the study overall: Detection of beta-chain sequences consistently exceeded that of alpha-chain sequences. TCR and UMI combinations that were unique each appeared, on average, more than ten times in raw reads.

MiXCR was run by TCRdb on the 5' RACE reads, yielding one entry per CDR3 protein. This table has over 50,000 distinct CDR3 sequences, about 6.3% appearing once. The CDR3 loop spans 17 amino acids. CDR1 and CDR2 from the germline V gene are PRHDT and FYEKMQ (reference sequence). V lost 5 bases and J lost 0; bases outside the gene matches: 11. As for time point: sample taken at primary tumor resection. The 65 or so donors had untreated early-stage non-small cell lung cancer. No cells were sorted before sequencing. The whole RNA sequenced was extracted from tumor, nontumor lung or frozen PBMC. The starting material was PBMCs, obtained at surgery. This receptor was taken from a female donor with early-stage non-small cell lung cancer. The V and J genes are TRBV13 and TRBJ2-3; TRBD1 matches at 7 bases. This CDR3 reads CASSQGEPGPSTDTQYF. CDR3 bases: TGTGCCAGCAGCCAGGGGGAACCGGGACCAAGCACAGATACGCAGTATTTT.